This TCR beta chain was observed in a study of CD8 T cells in Susac syndrome. This CDR3 comprises 15 residues. Unmatched junction bases numbered 4, after V lost 7 bases and J lost 4 bases. Reverse transcription of roughly 0.45 to 1 ug RNA used random hexamers. Using its own MiXCR run on the immunoSEQ multiplex PCR reads, TCRdb lists one record per CDR3 protein. The sample records 150,000 to 200,000 distinct CDR3 sequences, 85% to 95% being singletons. The clonotype originates from a human donor with multiple sclerosis. Sample: CD8+ T cells from PBMCs. The rearrangement uses TRBV12-3 or TRBV12-4 and TRBJ2-2; 12 bases fit TRBD2. CDR3: CASNGLAGTTGELFF. Written as DNA, the CDR3 is TGTGCCAGCAATGGACTAGCGGGAACCACCGGGGAGCTGTTTTTT.